The clone carrying this T cell receptor (beta chain) was counted at least ten times. Its specificity is unknown. Each sample provided at least 5 micrograms of extracted total RNA. It was with a sample-barcoded 5' primer and a J-beta primer mix that a second PCR of roughly 6 to 11 cycles was run. Each CDR3 protein is one row after TCRdb ran MiXCR on the 5' RACE reads. The profile shows about 650,000 distinct CDR3 sequences, about a third of them singletons. This entry belongs to a study of blood T cells in healthy people across ages. Study results and limitations: It was found that TCR beta diversity correlated strongly with the percentage of naive T cells. There were more naive CD4+ cells and higher diversity in long-lived donors than in aged donors.

The sequencing input was blood. The clonotype originates from a woman at least 80 years old in good health.

CDR3 sequence: CSVAGGQGYTF. For the CDR3, the DNA is TGCAGCGTTGCCGGAGGGCAAGGCTACACCTTC. This chain joins TRBV29-1 and TRBJ1-2; D is unclear. The germline gives CDR1 SQVTM, CDR2 ANQGSEA. Trimming pared 4 bases from V and 8 bases from J, leaving 11 bases between. The length of the CDR3 is 11 residues.